These 19 T cell receptor beta chains share one sample of origin, sequenced in a study of breast tumors, draining lymph nodes, adjacent tissues. Axillary draining lymph nodes of breast cancer patients supplied the node samples. Using its own MiXCR run on the multiplex PCR reads, TCRdb lists one record per CDR3 protein. The sample records around 150,000 distinct CDR3 sequences, about 33% being singletons. The sequencing sample was made of axillary lymph node tissue. The receptors come from a female donor with breast cancer. Some clones in this sample may be carry-over from other donors' samples.

This clonotype was found many times. This rearrangement joins TRBV6-5 to TRBJ1-6; D gene unclear. The CDR3 runs 13 residues. Germline V CDR1 and CDR2: MNHEY, SVGAGI. The germline V and J ends were trimmed by 6 bases and 3 bases, with 6 bases remaining between them. CDR3 in DNA: TGTGCCAGCAGGGGTCACTATAATTCACCCCTCCACTTT. This codes for CASRGHYNSPLHF.

This clonotype occurred many times. This chain links TRBV20-1 with TRBJ2-6, with 10 bases fitting TRBD1. This CDR3 region has 15 residues. CDR1 DFQATT and CDR2 SNEGSKA come from the germline V gene (reference sequence). The ends lost 4 bases at V and 2 bases at J; junction bases unmatched: 2. CDR3 DNA: TGCAGTGCTACGGGGACAGGGGCTGGGGCCAACGTCCTGACTTTC. This encodes CSATGTGAGANVLTF.

This clonotype was counted ten times or more. The chain uses TRBV6-5 and TRBJ1-4, with unresolved D. V was shortened by 2 bases and J by 6 bases, with 13 bases between the two germline ends. Germline-derived CDR1 and CDR2 are MNHEY and SVGAGI. The CDR3 length is 15 residues. The CDR3 sequence: CASSYSPEVDEKLFF. The CDR3 nucleotides are TGTGCCAGCAGTTACAGTCCCGAAGTGGATGAAAAACTGTTTTTT.

This clonotype has a count of ten or more. The CDR3 region is CASSQGLPETQYF. The CDR3 coding sequence is TGTGCCAGCAGCCAAGGGCTCCCGGAGACCCAGTACTTC. The V gene is TRBV14, the J gene TRBJ2-5, with D uncertain. CDR1 and CDR2 (germline): SGHDN, FVKESK. The CDR3 is 13 amino acids. Trimming took off 1 base at V and 5 bases at J, with 8 bases between the two ends. The variable domain in full, with the rest retrieved from reference TRBV14 and TRBJ2-5, is EAGVTQFPSHSVIEKGQTVTLRCDPISGHDNLYWYRRVMGKEIKFLLHFVKESKQDESGMPNNRFLAERTGGTYSTLKVQPAELEDSGVYFCASSQGLPETQYFGPGTRLLVL.

The sample holds one count of this clonotype. This chain uses TRBV15 with TRBJ2-2; tentative D call: TRBD1 (5 bases). Trimming stripped 4 bases from V and 5 bases from J, with 11 bases between. Germline V gene sequence: CDR1 LNHNV, CDR2 YYDKDF (reference sequence). CDR3 length: 14 residues. The CDR3 region has the DNA TGTGCCACCAGCAACCAGGGATCAACCGGGGAGCTGTTTTTT. Translated: CATSNQGSTGELFF.

The CDR3 spells CSVGAGTQYF. The CDR3 nucleotides read TGCAGTGTAGGGGCAGGCACGCAGTATTTT. This chain joins TRBV20-1 and TRBJ2-3, with D possibly being TRBD1 (5 bases). The V and J ends lost 7 bases and 9 bases respectively, with 11 bases between them. The CDR3 totals 10 residues. Germline CDR1 and CDR2: DFQATT and SNEGSKA (reference sequence).

This sequence joins TRBV15 and TRBJ1-6, with D perhaps matching TRBD1 (6 bases). The CDR3 totals 15 residues. V was clipped by 3 bases and J by 10 bases, with 16 bases between them. Germline lookup yields CDR1 LNHNV and CDR2 YYDKDF (reference sequence). In nucleotides, the CDR3 is TGTGCCACCAGCAGCCTGGACAGATGGGCCTCACCCCTCCACTTT. Amino acid sequence: CATSSLDRWASPLHF.

The sample holds many counts of this clonotype. The rearrangement links TRBV7-2 to TRBJ2-7; TRBD2 agrees at 12 bases. Germline CDR1 is SGHTA and CDR2 is FQGNSA. V shed 4 bases, J shed 4 bases, and the junction held 8 bases outside the gene matches. The CDR3 covers 16 residues. CDR3 in amino acids: CASSSEILAGGYEQYF. Here the CDR3 DNA reads TGTGCCAGCAGCTCCGAGATCCTAGCGGGGGGGTACGAGCAGTACTTC.

The chain recombines TRBV6-6 with TRBJ2-7; TRBD1 matches at 10 bases. CDR1 and CDR2 (germline): MNHNY, SVGAGI (reference sequence). V dropped 6 bases and J dropped 6; count of bases not matched to a gene: 14. This CDR3 contains 16 residues. The CDR3 coding sequence is TGTGCCAGCAGGCCGGGACAGGGGAGGCGCGGGGGCGAGCAGTACTTC. The encoded protein is CASRPGQGRRGGEQYF.

This clonotype appeared many times. J is TRBJ1-3 and V is TRBV3-1; unclear D gene. This CDR3 comprises 14 residues. V lost 1 base and J lost 0, with 4 bases in between. The germline gives CDR1 LGHDT, CDR2 YNNKEL (reference sequence). CDR3 amino acids: CASSQGSSGNTIYF. In DNA, the CDR3 is TGTGCCAGCAGCCAAGGTAGCTCTGGAAACACCATATATTTT.

This clonotype was observed at least ten times. The genes are TRBV4-2 and TRBJ2-2; no firm D call. Germline V gene sequence: CDR1 LGHNA, CDR2 YNFKEQ. Trimming removed 0 bases at V and 4 bases at J, with 9 bases between. This CDR3 is 15 amino acids long. CDR3 protein: CASSQDLTGTGELFF. CDR3 DNA sequence: TGTGCCAGCAGCCAAGATCTTACGGGCACCGGGGAGCTGTTTTTT.

The sample holds many counts of this clonotype. This chain uses TRBV6-1 with TRBJ2-3; possible D gene TRBD2, 5 bases. In germline, CDR1 is MNHNS, CDR2 SASEGT. The length of the CDR3 is 14 residues. Trimming pared 1 base from V and 3 bases from J, leaving 8 bases between. The CDR3 DNA is TGTGCCAGCAGTGAAGGGGTAGCGACAGATACGCAGTATTTT. Translated, it gives CASSEGVATDTQYF.

The chain has TRBV10-1 and TRBJ2-2, with 7 bases matching TRBD1. The ends lost 5 bases at V and 8 bases at J; junction bases unmatched: 14. This CDR3 is 16 amino acids long. Germline V gives CDR1 WNHNN, CDR2 SYGVQD (reference sequence). The CDR3, as DNA: TGCGCCAGCAGTACCGACAGGGTACCAGCTTTGGGGGAGCTGTTTTTT. Translated: CASSTDRVPALGELFF.

The CDR3 reads CASSQSSGTGGMLDTQYF. DNA of the CDR3: TGTGCCAGCAGCCAGAGTTCCGGGACAGGGGGCATGTTAGATACGCAGTATTTT. This chain links TRBV7-2 with TRBJ2-3; 12 positions match TRBD1. V trimming: 5 bases; J trimming: 5 bases; junction bases outside the gene matches: 14. Germline-derived CDR1 and CDR2 are SGHTA and FQGNSA. The CDR3 covers 18 residues.

This sequence joins TRBV6-1 and TRBJ2-1, with 13 bases fitting TRBD2. Germline-derived CDR1 and CDR2 are MNHNS and SASEGT. There are 19 residues in the CDR3. The J segment lost 12 bases and the V segment lost 0 bases, leaving 17 bases of the junction unmatched. The CDR3 spells CASSEALGWGTSGEDGQFF. DNA for the CDR3: TGTGCCAGCAGTGAAGCATTGGGATGGGGGACTAGCGGGGAGGATGGGCAGTTCTTC.

The V call is TRBV9, the J call TRBJ1-3; no definite D call. Germline V lookup: CDR1 SGDLS, CDR2 YYNGEE. The CDR3 length is 14 residues. V was pared by 5 bases and J by 0 bases, with 9 bases between. Here the CDR3 reads CASRGDVSGNTIYF. The CDR3 nucleotides read TGTGCCAGCAGGGGTGACGTCTCTGGAAACACCATATATTTT.

In its sample, this clonotype was seen many times. The V gene is TRBV7-2, the J gene TRBJ1-2; D is unclear. CDR1 is SGHTA and CDR2 is FQGNSA in the germline V gene. With 5 bases removed from V and 8 bases from J, the gap between germline ends came to 12 bases. The CDR3 runs 12 residues. The CDR3 loop is CASSLDLGGYTF. For the CDR3, the DNA is TGTGCCAGCAGCCTGGACTTAGGAGGCTACACCTTC.

This clonotype was counted once. Being one base from a much bigger clone, this may be a read error. This chain links TRBV7-7 with TRBJ2-5; 7 nucleotides match TRBD2. The CDR3 loop spans 15 amino acids. Germline loops: CDR1 SSHAT, CDR2 FNYEAQ (reference sequence). Written as DNA, the CDR3 is TGTGCTAGCAGCCTAGGAGGGGCTAGCGGAGAGGCCCAGCACTTC. Its translation: CASSLGGASGEAQHF.

This clonotype was observed a handful of times. One base away lies a much larger clone, so this may be a sequencing read error. The V and J genes are TRBV6-5 and TRBJ2-7; no definite D call. CDR1 and CDR2 from the germline V gene are MNHEY and SVGAGI. The CDR3 consists of 12 residues. The V end was cut by 8 bases, the J end by 0 bases, with 8 bases between. In DNA form, the CDR3 reads TGTGCCAGCGGACGGAGCTCCTACGAGCAGTACTTC. Translation gives CASGRSSYEQYF.